A selection of T cell receptor beta chains follows, all from one sample in a study of CD8 T cells in Susac syndrome. A single record per CDR3 protein comes from TCRdb applying MiXCR to the immunoSEQ multiplex PCR reads. Of some 300,000 distinct CDR3 sequences in the sample, over 75% were seen once. Material for sequencing was CD8+ T cells from PBMCs. Source of these receptors: a human donor with multiple sclerosis. CDR3s leave out the opening cysteine and the closing phenylalanine or tryptophan. Size is omitted from some rows. Given values are once, few, many or a class for expanded clones.

CDR3aa,j_gene,abundance,v_gene
ASRPRQGYFQPQH,TRBJ1-5,.,TRBV28
ASRVHGLYNEQF,TRBJ2-1,.,TRBV28
ASRGLAASSYEQY,TRBJ2-7,.,TRBV2
ASGQGRNTEAF,TRBJ1-1,.,TRBV6-5
ASSTRIAGEFNEQF,TRBJ2-1,once,TRBV6-2/TRBV6-3
ASSQNSYEQY,TRBJ2-7,few,TRBV27
ASSPGGTEAF,TRBJ1-1,many,TRBV11-1
SAGSLQTFEQY,TRBJ2-7,.,TRBV20-1
ASSFVVSGSGELF,TRBJ2-2,.,TRBV12-3/TRBV12-4
ASSTGGLDTQY,TRBJ2-3,.,TRBV27
ASSLAGASGSYEQY,TRBJ2-7,once,TRBV7-2
ASSLVESAPYLGYT,TRBJ1-2,.,TRBV5-6
SALSGGPDTQY,TRBJ2-3,.,TRBV20-1
ASRGLADVYNEQF,TRBJ2-1,.,TRBV6-6
ASSSTLAGGDRSSYNEQF,TRBJ2-1,.,TRBV11-1
ASTGTEQY,TRBJ2-7,.,TRBV6-7
ASSQEPGLAGGPGNEQF,TRBJ2-1,.,TRBV3-1
SVEVPSALYNEQF,TRBJ2-1,.,TRBV29-1
ASSYLDGETQY,TRBJ2-5,.,TRBV6-5
ASSSRRGTGELF,TRBJ2-2,.,TRBV27
SVVALAGGYEQY,TRBJ2-7,.,TRBV29-1
SARSGGDSYEQY,TRBJ2-7,few,TRBV20-1
AWSDSTGWGTEAS,TRBJ1-1,.,TRBV30
ASSPPTRGTTYEQY,TRBJ2-7,once,TRBV7-9
SALSVTPPRGRVSYEQY,TRBJ2-7,once,TRBV20-1
SVERRTQETQY,TRBJ2-5,.,TRBV29-1
ASSSGTGGFGLVGYT,TRBJ1-2,.,TRBV5-4
ASGGQGTSGANVLT,TRBJ2-6,.,TRBV19
ASSFLGTGRMNTEAF,TRBJ1-1,.,TRBV7-9